The next 19 T cell receptor beta chains were all read from a single sample in a study of cytomegalovirus exposure and HLA in healthy donors. Use of 60 Vbeta and 13 Jbeta primers characterized the PCR. The protocol was immunoSEQ multiplex PCR, while the TCRdb copy is restricted to in-frame clones and leaves out a portion. The sample consists of about 140,000 clones, roughly two thirds of them appearing once. The sequenced sample consisted of PBMCs. These receptor sequences come from a human donor in good health.

V usage is TRBV15 and J usage is TRBJ1-4; 7 bases align to TRBD1. V gave up 10 bases and J gave up 8 bases; unmatched junction bases: 13. Germline V gene lookup returns CDR1 LNHNV and CDR2 YYDKDF (reference sequence). The CDR3 has 14 amino acids. Here the CDR3 reads CANEPGQASEKLFF. Here the CDR3 DNA reads TGTGCCAACGAACCCGGACAGGCTAGCGAAAAACTGTTTTTT.

The chain's CDR3 is CASSRGLAGGYEQYF. The CDR3 region has the DNA TGTGCCAGCAGTAGGGGACTAGCGGGAGGTTACGAGCAGTACTTC. The chain is built from TRBV27 and TRBJ2-7; 15 bases map to TRBD2. The CDR3 length is 15 residues. V trimming: 5 bases; J trimming: 4 bases; junction bases outside the gene matches: 3. Germline CDR1 and CDR2: MNHEY and SMNVEV (reference sequence).

This clone was seen a handful of times. The rearrangement joins TRBV7-2 to TRBJ2-3, with 7 bases matching TRBD1. The CDR3 has 16 residues. Germline V gene data show CDR1 as SGHTA and CDR2 as FQGNSA. With 5 bases clipped from V and 4 bases from J, the junction kept 12 bases outside the gene matches. CDR3 residues: CASSPTHTGVADTQYF. CDR3 DNA sequence: TGTGCCAGCAGCCCGACACATACAGGGGTTGCAGATACGCAGTATTTT.

This chain uses TRBV7-9 with TRBJ2-1; 16 bases match TRBD2. From germline, CDR1 is SEHNR and CDR2 FQNEAQ (reference sequence). Losses at the gene ends were 5 bases for V and 9 bases for J; bases not matched to a gene: 4. The CDR3 is made up of 15 amino acids. The CDR3 loop reads CASSLGLAGGGEQFF. CDR3 coding DNA: TGTGCCAGCAGCCTGGGACTAGCGGGGGGGGGTGAGCAGTTCTTC.

The chain combines TRBV11-2 with TRBJ2-5; TRBD2 might be the D (7 bases). The germline V and J ends were trimmed by 5 bases and 4 bases, with 17 bases remaining between them. The CDR3 loop spans 15 amino acids. The V gene's germline CDR1 is SGHAT and CDR2 FQNNGV. The DNA for the CDR3 is TGTGCCAGCAGCCCCAGTGGGGGGGCGAGAGAGACCCAGTACTTC. Translating it yields CASSPSGGARETQYF.

CDR3 region: CASSQRGLRSDTGELFF. CDR3 coding DNA: TGTGCCAGCAGCCAGAGGGGACTCCGGAGCGACACCGGGGAGCTGTTTTTT. V is TRBV7-2 and J is TRBJ2-2, with a weak D call TRBD2 (6 bases). From germline, CDR1 is SGHTA and CDR2 FQGNSA. The CDR3 length is 17 residues. Between the trimmed V and J ends, which lost 5 bases and 3 bases, there was a span of 19 bases.

This clone was detected only a few times. V gene TRBV15 combines with J gene TRBJ2-5; a possible D gene is TRBD2 (5 bases). CDR3 length: 14 amino acids. With 5 bases removed from V and 2 bases from J, the gap between germline ends came to 12 bases. Germline V gene data show CDR1 as LNHNV and CDR2 as YYDKDF (reference sequence). CDR3 DNA sequence: TGTGCCACCAGCGAAGGAAGACTACAAGAGACCCAGTACTTC. It encodes CATSEGRLQETQYF.

The CDR3 sequence: CASSVGAGDSYEQYF. The CDR3 coding sequence is TGTGCCAGCAGCGTAGGTGCAGGCGACTCCTACGAGCAGTACTTC. This sequence joins TRBV9 and TRBJ2-7; D remains ambiguous. V dropped 0 bases and J dropped 0 bases, with 10 bases sitting between them. The CDR3 covers 15 residues. Germline V gene lookup returns CDR1 SGDLS and CDR2 YYNGEE.

This chain joins TRBV28 and TRBJ1-5; no clear D gene. Trimming removed 6 bases at V and 3 bases at J, with 6 bases between. Germline V gene data show CDR1 as MDHEN and CDR2 as SYDVKM. This CDR3 region has 12 residues. The CDR3 protein is CASSRYNQPQHF. The CDR3 DNA follows: TGTGCCAGCAGCCGTTACAATCAGCCCCAGCATTTT. Variable domain in full (rest from reference TRBV28 and TRBJ1-5): DVKVTQSSRYLVKRTGEKVFLECVQDMDHENMFWYRQDPGLGLRLIYFSYDVKMKEKGDIPEGYSVSREKKERFSLILESASTNQTSMYLCASSRYNQPQHFGDGTRLSIL.

The chain has TRBV6-5 and TRBJ2-1; TRBD2 aligns across 15 bases. The CDR3 runs 15 residues. Trimming took 5 bases from V and 13 from J; bases not matched to a gene: 9. Per germline, CDR1 MNHEY and CDR2 SVGAGI. The DNA of the CDR3 is TGTGCCAGCAGTCCAACCGGGACTAGCGGGAGGACTCAGTTCTTC. Amino acid sequence: CASSPTGTSGRTQFF.

The V gene is TRBV25-1, the J gene TRBJ1-5; D not resolved. The germline gives CDR1 MGHDK, CDR2 SYGVNS. The V gene lost 2 bases and the J gene lost 3 bases, with 5 bases spanning the gap. The CDR3 is 13 residues long. The CDR3, as DNA: TGTGCCAGCAGTGAAGACTTCAATCAGCCCCAGCATTTT. Its protein is CASSEDFNQPQHF.

The chain uses TRBV25-1 and TRBJ2-1, with 8 bases matching TRBD1. The J segment lost 4 bases and the V segment lost 6 bases, leaving 11 bases of the junction unmatched. Germline V gives CDR1 MGHDK, CDR2 SYGVNS. The CDR3 is 16 amino acids. The CDR3: CASRAVRTGRYNEQFF. In DNA form, the CDR3 reads TGTGCCAGCAGGGCTGTCCGGACAGGGAGATACAATGAGCAGTTCTTC.

The chain has TRBV11-2 and TRBJ2-1, with 7 bases fitting TRBD2. The CDR3 has 17 residues. After removal of 4 bases from V and 1 base from J, the junction contained 10 bases not matched to a gene. The germline V gene encodes CDR1 SGHAT and CDR2 FQNNGV. The CDR3 sequence is CASSSGRGLRSYNEQFF. The CDR3 nucleotides read TGTGCCAGCAGCTCAGGGAGGGGTCTAAGGTCCTACAATGAGCAGTTCTTC.

This clone occurred a few times. The chain is built from TRBV2 and TRBJ2-2, with 8 bases aligning to TRBD1. Germline values: CDR1 SNHLY, CDR2 FYNNEI. After removal of 7 bases from V and 4 bases from J, the junction contained 8 bases not matched to a gene. This CDR3 comprises 15 residues. The CDR3 sequence is CASMFQGAGTGELFF. In DNA form, the CDR3 reads TGTGCCAGCATGTTTCAGGGGGCGGGCACCGGGGAGCTGTTTTTT.

Only one count was recorded for this clone. This chain links TRBV7-3 with TRBJ2-3, with 10 positions matching TRBD2. The CDR3 sequence is 15 residues long. Germline V lookup: CDR1 SGHTA, CDR2 FQGTGA. Trimming removed 3 bases from V and 3 bases from J; junction bases left unmatched: 3. The CDR3 sequence: CASSLSGGATDTQYF. CDR3 DNA: TGTGCCAGCAGCTTGAGCGGGGGGGCAACAGATACGCAGTATTTT.

A few counts support this clone. The rearrangement joins TRBV18 to TRBJ1-6; D possibly corresponds to TRBD1 (5 bases). The CDR3 totals 14 residues. With 4 bases removed from V and 7 bases from J, the gap between germline ends came to 11 bases. CDR1 and CDR2 (germline): KGHSH, LQKENI. The CDR3 region is CASSQDPGNSPLHF. CDR3 DNA: TGTGCCAGCTCACAAGACCCAGGGAATTCACCCCTCCACTTT.

The V call is TRBV7-6, the J call TRBJ2-7; 13 nucleotides align to TRBD2. Per germline, CDR1 SGHVS and CDR2 FNYEAQ. The CDR3 covers 14 residues. With 5 bases clipped from V and 4 bases from J, the junction kept 2 bases outside the gene matches. The CDR3 DNA reads as TGTGCCAGCAGCGGGACTAGCGGGGCATACGAGCAGTACTTC. Protein product: CASSGTSGAYEQYF.

The chain has TRBV14 and TRBJ2-5; TRBD2 aligns across 11 bases. With 4 bases clipped from V and 5 bases from J, the junction kept 6 bases outside the gene matches. Germline V gene data show CDR1 as SGHDN and CDR2 as FVKESK. The CDR3 loop spans 15 amino acids. CDR3: CASSPTIAGGETQYF. CDR3 in DNA: TGTGCCAGCAGCCCCACTATAGCGGGGGGGGAGACCCAGTACTTC. Supplemented by reference TRBV14 and TRBJ2-5, the full variable domain reads EAGVTQFPSHSVIEKGQTVTLRCDPISGHDNLYWYRRVMGKEIKFLLHFVKESKQDESGMPNNRFLAERTGGTYSTLKVQPAELEDSGVYFCASSPTIAGGETQYFGPGTRLLVL.

The chain joins TRBV5-4 to TRBJ2-1; TRBD2 aligns across 13 bases. Germline CDR1 SGHNT, CDR2 YYREEE (reference sequence). The junction had 8 bases not matched to a gene; V was cut back by 4 bases and J by 7 bases. The CDR3 spans 16 residues. CDR3 coding DNA: TGTGCCAGCAGCCTCCCACTAGCGGGAGGGTTGAATGAGCAGTTCTTC. It translates to CASSLPLAGGLNEQFF.